The 16 T cell receptor beta chains listed next were all sequenced from one sample in a study of T-cell memory formation after mild COVID-19 (dated by TCRdb to the early 2020s). To prepare the library, 5' RACE was applied. These reads were obtained on an Illumina NovaSeq 6000. TCRdb passed the public sequencing reads through fastp at Q25 and MiXCR, retaining productive beta sequences. Merged by CDR3 protein, the rows form single entries marked with the most common genes and DNA. The sample table contains approximately 300,000 distinct CDR3 sequences; only one count was recorded for 19% of them. Around 20% of the sample rests with the top ten. Sequenced material: PBMCs or a T cell subset sorted from them (not recorded which). These receptors were collected from a man aged 18 to 29 who had mild COVID-19 (a few samples of this study predate the infection). The sample titles of this study are shuffled in the database, so cell type and time point are left out; the donor was told from shared clones.

This chain links TRBV12-3 or TRBV12-4 with TRBJ2-7, with 9 bases identical to TRBD1. The length of the CDR3 is 14 residues. J lost 3 bases, V lost 5 bases, and 5 bases had no gene match. CDR3 sequence: CASSLPGQGYEQYF. CDR3 DNA sequence: TGTGCCAGCAGTCTTCCGGGACAGGGCTACGAGCAGTACTTC.

The rearrangement links TRBV5-1 to TRBJ1-2; 7 bases line up with TRBD1. Trimming at V came to 0 bases and at J to 8 bases, leaving 10 bases not matched to a gene. Germline V lookup: CDR1 SGHRS, CDR2 YFSETQ. This CDR3 has 15 amino acids. CDR3 bases: TGCGCCAGCAGCTTGGAGCCAGGGGGTAATCAGGGCTACACCTTC. Protein: CASSLEPGGNQGYTF.

This clonotype was observed a few times. This chain joins TRBV20-1 and TRBJ1-1, with D possibly being TRBD1 (6 bases). V lost 1 base and J 1 base, leaving 10 bases between the germline ends. Germline CDR1 is DFQATT and CDR2 is SNEGSKA (reference sequence). This CDR3 has 14 amino acids. The CDR3 sequence: CSARGGRGNTEAFF. The DNA for the CDR3 is TGCAGTGCTAGAGGCGGCAGGGGGAACACTGAAGCTTTCTTT.

This clonotype was picked up a small number of times. This sequence joins TRBV6-1 and TRBJ2-6, with TRBD1 identical over 9 bases. This CDR3 is 18 amino acids long. V trimming: 4 bases; J trimming: 4 bases; junction bases outside the gene matches: 11. Per germline, CDR1 MNHNS and CDR2 SASEGT. CDR3 in amino acids: CASSARPGTGNGANVLTF. CDR3 coding DNA: TGTGCCAGCAGTGCACGTCCCGGGACAGGGAACGGGGCCAACGTCCTGACTTTC.

This clonotype was found a few times. This chain uses TRBV28 with TRBJ2-7, with TRBD1 matching over 8 bases. The length of the CDR3 is 13 residues. V was clipped by 6 bases and J by 2 bases; unmatched bases: 3. CDR1 is MDHEN and CDR2 is SYDVKM in the germline V gene. The CDR3 coding sequence is TGTGCCAGCAGCTCAGGGGGCCCCTACGAGCAGTACGTC. This encodes CASSSGGPYEQYV.

In its sample, this clonotype was seen a few times. The chain joins TRBV7-9 to TRBJ2-2; the D gene is possibly TRBD1 (5 bases). CDR1 SEHNR and CDR2 FQNEAQ come from the germline V gene (reference sequence). CDR3 length: 15 amino acids. This CDR3 is CAILVGAANTGELFF. CDR3 in DNA: TGTGCTATCCTCGTAGGGGCGGCGAACACCGGGGAGCTGTTTTTT.

This clonotype was seen a handful of times. For the CDR3, the DNA is TGTGCCAGCAGCCATTCTAGCGGGGGGGCCTATGAGCAGTTCTTC. Amino acid sequence: CASSHSSGGAYEQFF. The V gene is TRBV7-3, the J gene TRBJ2-1, with TRBD2 matching 12 bases. This CDR3 contains 15 residues. Germline-derived CDR1 and CDR2 are SGHTA and FQGTGA. V dropped 5 bases and J dropped 8; count of bases not matched to a gene: 7.

The V call is TRBV18, the J call TRBJ1-2; D remains unclear. V was trimmed by 5 bases and J by 2 bases, leaving 21 bases between them. The CDR3 has 17 residues. Germline lookup yields CDR1 KGHSH and CDR2 LQKENI. CDR3 residues: CASSSAGGPRRNYGYTF. The CDR3 region has the DNA TGTGCCAGCTCATCTGCAGGCGGTCCCCGGAGGAACTATGGCTACACCTTC.

This clonotype was seen a handful of times. The chain combines TRBV2 with TRBJ2-5; D remains ambiguous. This CDR3 comprises 11 residues. V was shortened by 3 bases and J by 5 bases, with 4 bases between the two germline ends. Germline assignment: CDR1 SNHLY and CDR2 FYNNEI. CDR3 in amino acids: CASSDLETQYF. CDR3 nucleotides: TGTGCCAGCAGTGATCTCGAGACCCAGTACTTC.

V is TRBV29-1 and J is TRBJ2-3; 9 bases fit TRBD2. There are 14 residues in the CDR3. Per germline, CDR1 SQVTM and CDR2 ANQGSEA. V gave up 7 bases and J gave up 1 base; unmatched junction bases: 6. CDR3 coding DNA: TGCAGCGCCCTAAGCGGGGGGCGCACAGATACGCAGTATTTT. Its translation is CSALSGGRTDTQYF.

In nucleotides, the CDR3 is TGTGCCAGCAGCTTATCTCCAAATGCTAACACTGAAGCTTTCTTT. This sequence encodes CASSLSPNANTEAFF. The chain joins TRBV7-3 to TRBJ1-1; D remains unclear. Per the germline V gene, CDR1 is SGHTA and CDR2 is FQGTGA. The CDR3 contains 15 residues. V lost 2 bases and J 2 bases, leaving 12 bases between the germline ends.

Only a few counts were recorded for this clonotype. V and J are TRBV5-5 and TRBJ2-2, with a tentative D call TRBD2 (6 bases). Germline lookup yields CDR1 SGHKS and CDR2 YYEKEE (reference sequence). V was pared by 2 bases and J by 11 bases, with 10 bases between. This CDR3 has 12 residues. For the CDR3, the DNA is TGTGCCAGCAGCTTCGGGGGTAGCGAGCTGTTTTTT. Its protein product is CASSFGGSELFF. Full variable domain (rest looked up from reference TRBV5-5 and TRBJ2-2): DAGVTQSPTHLIKTRGQQVTLRCSPISGHKSVSWYQQVLGQGPQFIFQYYEKEERGRGNFPDRFSARQFPNYSSELNVNALLLGDSALYLCASSFGGSELFFGEGSRLTVL.

This clonotype came up many times. The gene calls are TRBV5-1 and TRBJ1-1, with 12 bases lining up with TRBD1. The junction had 0 bases not matched to a gene; V was cut back by 0 bases and J by 9 bases. The length of the CDR3 is 13 residues. CDR1 and CDR2 from the germline V gene are SGHRS and YFSETQ. The CDR3 spells CASSLGDRGQAFF. CDR3 nucleotide sequence: TGCGCCAGCAGCTTGGGGGACAGGGGGCAAGCTTTCTTT.

The rearrangement joins TRBV9 to TRBJ1-1; D gene unclear. Looked up from germline, CDR1 is SGDLS and CDR2 is YYNGEE. The CDR3 runs to 15 residues. V lost 4 bases, J lost 4 bases, and 17 bases lay in between. The CDR3 is CASSPRGGYSTEAFF. CDR3 bases: TGTGCCAGCAGCCCAAGAGGAGGGTACAGCACTGAAGCTTTCTTT.

This clonotype was found a few times. V and J are TRBV24-1 and TRBJ2-5, with 12 bases lining up with TRBD1. CDR1 KGHDR and CDR2 SFDVKD come from the germline V gene. The CDR3 runs to 16 residues. Germline trimming cut 4 bases from V and 5 bases from J; bases unmatched to any gene: 7. Here the CDR3 reads CATSEGTGGWLETQYF. The CDR3, as DNA: TGTGCCACCAGTGAAGGGACAGGGGGCTGGTTGGAGACCCAGTACTTC.

The V and J genes are TRBV5-1 and TRBJ1-4; D gene ambiguous. This CDR3 has 13 amino acids. The germline V gene encodes CDR1 SGHRS and CDR2 YFSETQ. Trimming cost V 4 bases and J 8 bases, with 12 bases left between them. The CDR3 protein is CASSTAGGEKLFF. CDR3 in DNA: TGCGCCAGCAGCACCGCGGGCGGCGAAAAACTGTTTTTT.